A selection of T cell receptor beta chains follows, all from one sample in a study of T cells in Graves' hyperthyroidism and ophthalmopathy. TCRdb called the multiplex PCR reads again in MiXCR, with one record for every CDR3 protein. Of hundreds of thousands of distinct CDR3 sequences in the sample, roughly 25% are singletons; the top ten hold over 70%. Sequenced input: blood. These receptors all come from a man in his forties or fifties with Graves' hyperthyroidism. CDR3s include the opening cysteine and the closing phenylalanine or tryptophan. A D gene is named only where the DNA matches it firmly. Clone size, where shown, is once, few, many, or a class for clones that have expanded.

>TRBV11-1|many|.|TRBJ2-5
TGTGCCAGCAGCTTAACCCGGACGCGGTCGGGAGAGACCCAGTACTTC
CASSLTRTRSGETQYF
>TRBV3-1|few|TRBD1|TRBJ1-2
TGTGCCAGCAGCCAAGATCGGGACAGGGGATATGGCTACACCTTC
CASSQDRDRGYGYTF
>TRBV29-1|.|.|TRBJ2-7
TGCAGCGTTCAGGACTACAGCTCCTACGAGCAGTACTTC
CSVQDYSSYEQYF
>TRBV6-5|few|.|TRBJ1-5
TGTGCCAGCAGTTACCCCAGGGGCCCCCAGCATTTT
CASSYPRGPQHF
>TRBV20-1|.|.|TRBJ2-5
TGCAGTGCTAAAAATGGGACTCGCCTCTACAATGACCAGTACTTC
CSAKNGTRLYNDQYF
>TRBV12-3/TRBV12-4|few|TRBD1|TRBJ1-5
TGTGCCAGCAGTTTTAGGGCAGGGGGGAATGGCAATCAGCCCCAGCATTTT
CASSFRAGGNGNQPQHF
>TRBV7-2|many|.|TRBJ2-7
TGTGCCAGCAGCCTACAGGGCCGAGGGGACGAGCAGTACTTC
CASSLQGRGDEQYF
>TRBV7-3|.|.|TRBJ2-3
TGTGCCAGCAGCTTAATGCCTGGCAAGACAGCCCGAACAGGTGCAGATACGCAGTATTTT
CASSLMPGKTARTGADTQYF
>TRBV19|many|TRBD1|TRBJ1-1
TGTGCCAGTAGTATAGTCAGGGGGGCCACTGAAGCTTTCTTT
CASSIVRGATEAFF
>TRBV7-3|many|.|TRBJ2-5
TGTGCCAGCAGACCTAACGGATCCCCGGCGGAGACCCAGTACTTC
CASRPNGSPAETQYF
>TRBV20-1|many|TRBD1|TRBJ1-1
TGCAGTGCTCAAGACAGGGACACTGAAGCTTTCTTT
CSAQDRDTEAFF
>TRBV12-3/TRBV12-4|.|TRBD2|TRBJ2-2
TGTGCCAGCAGCCTAAGCGGGGGCGGGGAGCTGTTTTTT
CASSLSGGGELFF
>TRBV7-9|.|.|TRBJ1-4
TGTGCCAGCAGCAGGGGAAATGAAAAACTGTTTTTT
CASSRGNEKLFF
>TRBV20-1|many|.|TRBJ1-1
TGCAGTGCTAGTCCAATTGAGGGAGGGCTCGTTCTTATGAACACTGAAGCTTTCTTT
CSASPIEGGLVLMNTEAFF
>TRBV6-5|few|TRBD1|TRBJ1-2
TGTGCCAGCAGTAACCGAGGGGGCGTGGGTGGCTACACCTTC
CASSNRGGVGGYTF
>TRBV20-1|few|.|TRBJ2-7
TGCAGTGCTAGAACTGGCAGGGAAAAGGCCTACGAGCAGTACTTC
CSARTGREKAYEQYF
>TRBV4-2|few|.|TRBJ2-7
TGTGCCAGCAGCCAAGAGGCGGGGACGGGCTACGAGCAGTACTTC
CASSQEAGTGYEQYF
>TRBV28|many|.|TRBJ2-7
TGTGCCAGCAGATTGACGGGGATCTCCTACGAGCAGTACTTC
CASRLTGISYEQYF
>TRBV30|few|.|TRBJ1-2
TGTGCCCGACAACTCCCGGGGGCGCTCTATGGCTACACCTTC
CARQLPGALYGYTF
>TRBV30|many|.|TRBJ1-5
TGTGCCTGGAGTTTCGGGACCTGGAGCAATCAGCCCCAGCATTTT
CAWSFGTWSNQPQHF
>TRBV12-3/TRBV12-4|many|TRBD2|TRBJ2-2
TGTGCCAGCAGTTTAGGAACACGGACTAGCGGGACCGGGGAGCTGTTTTTT
CASSLGTRTSGTGELFF
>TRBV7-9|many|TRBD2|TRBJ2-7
TGTGCCAGCAGCTTTGGCCTAGCGGGACCCTACGAGCAGTACTTC
CASSFGLAGPYEQYF
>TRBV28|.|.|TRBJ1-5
TGTGCCAGCATCAAAGGAGCAGGGGCAGTCCAGCCCCAGCATTTT
CASIKGAGAVQPQHF
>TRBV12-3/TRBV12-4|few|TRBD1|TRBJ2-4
TGTGCCAGCAGTTTAGCGACAGGGGGATCCTCACTAGCCAAAAACATTCAGTACTTC
CASSLATGGSSLAKNIQYF
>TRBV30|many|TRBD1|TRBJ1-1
TGTGCCTGGATCCGGCAGGGGGCGATTCAAGCTTTCTTT
CAWIRQGAIQAFF
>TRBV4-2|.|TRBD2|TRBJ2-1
TGTGCCAGCAGCGAACCCAGCGGGAACTATGAGCAGTTCTTC
CASSEPSGNYEQFF
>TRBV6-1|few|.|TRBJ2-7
TGTGCCAGCAGTAAAGTAGCCTACGAGCAGTACTTC
CASSKVAYEQYF
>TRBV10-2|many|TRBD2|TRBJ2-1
TGCGCCAGCAGTGTAGCGGGAGGGTTGGATGAGCAGTTCTTC
CASSVAGGLDEQFF
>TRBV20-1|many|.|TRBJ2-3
TGCAGTGCTAGAACTGGCGGGCCGAGGACAGATACGCAGTATTTT
CSARTGGPRTDTQYF
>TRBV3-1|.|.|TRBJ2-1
TGTGCCAGCAGCCAAACAATTACCTACAATGAGCAGTTCTTC
CASSQTITYNEQFF
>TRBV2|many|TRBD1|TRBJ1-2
TGTGCCAGCAGTCTAGACAGGGCGGACTATGGCTACACCTTC
CASSLDRADYGYTF
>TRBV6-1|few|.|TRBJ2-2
TGTGCCAGCACCATGGACGGCACCGGGGAGCTGTTTTTT
CASTMDGTGELFF
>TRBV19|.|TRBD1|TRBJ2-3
TGTGCCAGTAAACAGACAGGGGTACGTCCAGATACGCAGTATTTT
CASKQTGVRPDTQYF
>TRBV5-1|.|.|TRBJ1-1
TGCGCCAGCAGCTTGGATGGGCATAACACTGAAGCTTTCTTT
CASSLDGHNTEAFF
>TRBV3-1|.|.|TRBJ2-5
TGTGCCAGCAGCCAAGAGACGATGGAGACCGGGACTGGCGAGACCCAGTACTTC
CASSQETMETGTGETQYF
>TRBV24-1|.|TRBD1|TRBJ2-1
TGTGCCACCAGTGATTTCGGACAGGGGGCGAATGAGCAGTTCTTC
CATSDFGQGANEQFF
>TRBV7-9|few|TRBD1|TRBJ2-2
TGTGCCAGCAGAGGGGGACAGGGGAACACCGGGGAGCTGTTTTTT
CASRGGQGNTGELFF
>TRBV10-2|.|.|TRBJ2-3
TGCGCCAGCGAATCCGGGACAATAGCAACGCAGTATTTT
CASESGTIATQYF
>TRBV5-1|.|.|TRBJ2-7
TGCGCCAGCAGCTTGGAACGGAAACCGTACGAGCAGTACTTC
CASSLERKPYEQYF
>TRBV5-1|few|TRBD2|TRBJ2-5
TGCGCCAGCAAAGGGAGGGCCATGGAGACCCAGTACTTC
CASKGRAMETQYF
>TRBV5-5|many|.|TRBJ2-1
TGTGCCAGCAGCTTGGAGGGACAAACCCACAATGAGCAGTTCTTC
CASSLEGQTHNEQFF
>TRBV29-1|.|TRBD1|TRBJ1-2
TGCAGCGCTCCTGGACAGGGGCACTATGGCTACACCTTC
CSAPGQGHYGYTF
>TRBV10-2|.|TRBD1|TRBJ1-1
TGCGCCACCCGAGACAGGGGGGACACTGAAGCTTTCTTT
CATRDRGDTEAFF
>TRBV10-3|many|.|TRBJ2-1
TGTGCCATCAGTGACCCTGGGGACAATGAGCAGTTCTTC
CAISDPGDNEQFF
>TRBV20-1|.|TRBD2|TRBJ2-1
TGCAGTGCAATGCCCGGGACTAGATCTTACAATGAGCAGTTCTTC
CSAMPGTRSYNEQFF
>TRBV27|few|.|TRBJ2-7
TGTGCCAGCAGTTTACACAGGAGGTACGAGCAGTACTTC
CASSLHRRYEQYF
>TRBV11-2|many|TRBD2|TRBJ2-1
TGTGCCAGCAGCTTAGGAAGGCTAGCGGGGGGTGGCAATGAGCAGTTCTTC
CASSLGRLAGGGNEQFF
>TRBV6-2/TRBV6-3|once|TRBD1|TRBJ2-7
TGTGCCAGCAGTAAGACAGGGTCCTACGAGCAGTACTTC
CASSKTGSYEQYF
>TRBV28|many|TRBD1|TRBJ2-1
TGTGCCAGCAGCCTCTCGGGACAGGGGGCGGACAATGAGCAGTTCTTC
CASSLSGQGADNEQFF
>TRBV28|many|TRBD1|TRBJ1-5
TGTGCCAGCAGATCATTCGACAGGGCCTACAATCAGCCCCAGCATTTT
CASRSFDRAYNQPQHF
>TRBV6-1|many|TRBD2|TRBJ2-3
TGTGCCAGCAGTGAAGAGCTAGCGGGAGGACGAGATACGCAGTATTTT
CASSEELAGGRDTQYF
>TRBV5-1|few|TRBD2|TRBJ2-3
TGCGCCAGCAGCTTAACACTAGCGGGAGAGGCAGATACGCAGTATTTT
CASSLTLAGEADTQYF
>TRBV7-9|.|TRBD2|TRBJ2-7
TGTGCCAGCAGCTTTCTCGGACTAGCGGGAGCTAACGAGCAGTACTTC
CASSFLGLAGANEQYF